These 2 T cell receptor beta chains originate from one sample sequenced in a study of T cells in Graves' hyperthyroidism and ophthalmopathy. TCR beta CDR3 sequences were amplified from RNA transcripts. The HTBI primer set served for first-round RT-PCR of the TCR CDR3. Via MiXCR, TCRdb re-called the multiplex PCR reads, giving one row per CDR3 protein. The table shows about 760,000 distinct CDR3 sequences, with under 45% occurring only once. Material: blood. Every receptor here comes from a woman between 40 and 50 years old with Graves' hyperthyroidism.

About this clonotype itself: A much larger clone sits a single nucleotide away, making a read error possible. The J gene is TRBJ1-1, the V gene TRBV7-9; no reliable D call. CDR1 and CDR2 from the germline V gene are SEHNR and FQNEAQ (reference sequence). CDR3 length equals 14 residues. DNA for the CDR3: TGTGCCTGCAGCTTAAACGCCCGGGGCACTGAAGCTTTCTTT. Amino acid sequence: CACSLNARGTEAFF.

This chain connects TRBV6-5 to TRBJ1-4, with D perhaps TRBD1 (5 bases). V was pared by 0 bases and J by 1 base, with 9 bases between. This CDR3 has 16 amino acids. CDR1 and CDR2 from the germline V gene are MNHEY and SVGAGI. The CDR3 protein is CASSYSPGGTNEKLFF. CDR3 nucleotide sequence: TGTGCCAGCAGTTACTCGCCGGGGGGAACTAATGAAAAACTGTTTTTT.